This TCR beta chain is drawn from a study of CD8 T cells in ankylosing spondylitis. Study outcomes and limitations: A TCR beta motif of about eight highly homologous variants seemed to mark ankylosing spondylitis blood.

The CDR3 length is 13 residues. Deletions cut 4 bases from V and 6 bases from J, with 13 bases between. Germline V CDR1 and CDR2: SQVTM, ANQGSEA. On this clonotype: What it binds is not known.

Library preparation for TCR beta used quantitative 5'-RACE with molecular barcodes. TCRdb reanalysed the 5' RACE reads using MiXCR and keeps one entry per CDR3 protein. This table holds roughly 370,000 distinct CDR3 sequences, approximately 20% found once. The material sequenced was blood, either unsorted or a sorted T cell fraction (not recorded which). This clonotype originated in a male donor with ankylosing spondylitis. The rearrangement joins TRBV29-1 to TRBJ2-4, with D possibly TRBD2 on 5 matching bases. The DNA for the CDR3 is TGCAGCGTTGCAGCACCGGCGGGAAACATTCAGTACTTC. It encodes CSVAAPAGNIQYF.